These 19 T cell receptor beta chains came from one sample sequenced in a study of cytomegalovirus exposure and HLA in healthy donors. PCR involved 60 Vbeta and 13 Jbeta primers. The assay was immunoSEQ multiplex PCR, and TCRdb's table has in-frame clones only and misses some. The sample contains 150,000 to 200,000 clones, 84% of which appear only once. The sequenced sample was PBMCs. The receptors derive from a man in his late teens or twenties in good health and CMV-seronegative.

CDR3 coding DNA: TGTGCTAGTGGTTTGGTAATGCTAGCGGGGGGGCAGTTCTTC. Translation: CASGLVMLAGGQFF. The J gene is TRBJ2-1, the V gene TRBV12-5; 11 nucleotides align to TRBD2. Trimming at V came to 0 bases and at J to 12 bases, leaving 4 bases not matched to a gene. This CDR3 is built from 14 residues. The germline gives CDR1 LGHNT, CDR2 FRNRAP.

This rearrangement joins TRBV2 to TRBJ2-3; D is undetermined. Trimming took off 2 bases at V and 6 bases at J, with 12 bases between the two ends. This CDR3 has 14 amino acids. Germline V gene lookup returns CDR1 SNHLY and CDR2 FYNNEI. CDR3 sequence: CASSENWVGDTQYF. The CDR3 nucleotides are TGTGCCAGCAGTGAAAACTGGGTCGGGGATACGCAGTATTTT. The complete variable domain, with remaining parts taken from reference TRBV2 and TRBJ2-3, reads EPEVTQTPSHQVTQMGQEVILRCVPISNHLYFYWYRQILGQKVEFLVSFYNNEISEKSEIFDDQFSVERPDGSNFTLKIRSTKLEDSAMYFCASSENWVGDTQYFGPGTRLTVL.

The V call is TRBV19, the J call TRBJ1-5, with a weak D call TRBD1 (5 bases). CDR3 length: 12 amino acids. Germline-derived CDR1 and CDR2 are LNHDA and SQIVND (reference sequence). The ends were cut back, 3 bases at V and 16 bases at J, with 16 bases in the middle. The CDR3 DNA follows: TGTGCCAGTAGTATCCCTCGACAGATTGGCCATTTT. Amino acid sequence: CASSIPRQIGHF.

J is TRBJ2-6 and V is TRBV10-3, with TRBD1 matching over 11 bases. V lost 2 bases to trimming and J lost 0 bases; unmatched junction nucleotides: 6. CDR1 ENHRY and CDR2 SYGVKD come from the germline V gene. The CDR3 spans 19 residues. The CDR3 bases are TGTGCCATCAGTGAGGGAAGGACAGGGGGCCGCTCTGGGGCCAACGTCCTGACTTTC. Translating it yields CAISEGRTGGRSGANVLTF.

The J gene is TRBJ1-2, the V gene TRBV19, with D possibly TRBD1 on 5 matching bases. Germline-derived CDR1 and CDR2 are LNHDA and SQIVND (reference sequence). The germline V and J ends were trimmed by 3 bases and 8 bases, with 16 bases remaining between them. CDR3 length equals 14 residues. The CDR3 DNA reads TGTGCCAGTAGTATCGCGGCAGGGTCAAGGGGCTACACCTTC. Translated: CASSIAAGSRGYTF.

The genes are TRBV29-1 and TRBJ1-3; 9 nucleotides align to TRBD1. The V segment lost 7 bases and the J segment 4 bases; nucleotides outside the gene matches: 11. Germline V gene lookup returns CDR1 SQVTM and CDR2 ANQGSEA. The CDR3 runs 15 residues. The DNA for the CDR3 is TGCAGCGCCTCGGACAGGGGCTCTTTCGGAAACACCATATATTTT. It specifies CSASDRGSFGNTIYF.

J is TRBJ1-1 and V is TRBV6-5, with D tentatively TRBD1 (5 bases). In germline, CDR1 is MNHEY, CDR2 SVGAGI. V lost 4 bases and J 5 bases, leaving 14 bases between the germline ends. CDR3 length: 14 residues. CDR3 coding DNA: TGTGCCAGCAGTTCCCTACCTGGGGGGACTGAAGCTTTCTTT. Protein: CASSSLPGGTEAFF.

This rearrangement joins TRBV27 to TRBJ1-5; D may be TRBD1 (5 bases). The CDR3 totals 13 residues. The V end was cut by 6 bases, the J end by 7 bases, with 13 bases between. Germline V lookup: CDR1 MNHEY, CDR2 SMNVEV (reference sequence). The CDR3 bases are TGTGCCAGCAGCCTAGGGGTTGGGCAGCCCCAGCATTTT. Amino acid sequence: CASSLGVGQPQHF.

This rearrangement joins TRBV10-3 to TRBJ2-3; 7 bases agree with TRBD1. J was trimmed by 6 bases and V by 0 bases; bases with no gene match: 6. The CDR3 consists of 15 residues. CDR1 ENHRY and CDR2 SYGVKD come from the germline V gene. CDR3 in DNA: TGTGCCATCAGTGAGTCGACAGGGCCCCCGGATACGCAGTATTTT. Protein: CAISESTGPPDTQYF.

J is TRBJ2-7 and V is TRBV6-5; D might be TRBD2 (5 bases). V was cut by 5 bases and J by 3 bases, with 8 bases left in between. The germline CDR1 and CDR2 sequences are MNHEY and SVGAGI. CDR3 length: 12 residues. The CDR3 here is CASSGSFYEQYF. The CDR3 DNA follows: TGTGCCAGCAGTGGGAGTTTCTACGAGCAGTACTTC.

The chain links TRBV5-4 to TRBJ2-7; 8 positions match TRBD1. Per germline, CDR1 SGHNT and CDR2 YYREEE (reference sequence). V shed 4 bases and J 3 bases; nucleotides not matched to a gene: 9. The CDR3 is 15 residues long. The CDR3 protein is CASSTRDRNLYEQYF. The CDR3 region has the DNA TGTGCCAGCAGCACCCGGGACAGGAACCTCTACGAGCAGTACTTC.

The chain employs TRBV28 and TRBJ2-1, with a tentative D call TRBD2 (6 bases). Trimming shortened V by 7 bases and J by 12 bases, and 34 bases separated the two germline ends. Germline V lookup: CDR1 MDHEN, CDR2 SYDVKM. This CDR3 is 18 amino acids long. The CDR3 DNA reads TGTGCCAGCATCCCCAGGCCCAAGTCGAGCGGAGGGGCTAAGGGGCAGTTCTTC. It encodes CASIPRPKSSGGAKGQFF. Full variable domain (remainder filled in from reference TRBV28 and TRBJ2-1): DVKVTQSSRYLVKRTGEKVFLECVQDMDHENMFWYRQDPGLGLRLIYFSYDVKMKEKGDIPEGYSVSREKKERFSLILESASTNQTSMYLCASIPRPKSSGGAKGQFFGPGTRLTVL.

This chain uses TRBV4-2 with TRBJ2-5; TRBD2 agrees at 11 bases. The CDR3 extends over 19 amino acids. The V gene's germline CDR1 is LGHNA and CDR2 YNFKEQ. Trimming at V came to 4 bases and at J to 2 bases, leaving 15 bases not matched to a gene. The CDR3 sequence is CASSRSPLKGTSGQETQYF. CDR3 nucleotide sequence: TGTGCCAGCAGCCGATCGCCTCTAAAAGGGACTAGCGGACAAGAGACCCAGTACTTC.

The chain has TRBV19 and TRBJ2-5, with unresolved D. Trimming cost V 9 bases and J 2 bases, with 10 bases left between them. The length of the CDR3 is 12 residues. In germline, CDR1 is LNHDA, CDR2 SQIVND (reference sequence). DNA for the CDR3: TGTGCCAGACTTCTGGAGCAAGAGACCCAGTACTTC. This sequence encodes CARLLEQETQYF.

The rearrangement uses TRBV4-1 and TRBJ1-5, with 8 positions matching TRBD1. The CDR3 is 13 residues long. J gave up 9 bases and V 3 bases, and 4 bases lay outside the gene matches. Germline V gene lookup returns CDR1 MGHRA and CDR2 YSYEKL. The CDR3 bases are TGCGCCAGCAGCCAGCTCGGGACAGGGCCCCAGCATTTT. The encoded protein is CASSQLGTGPQHF.

CDR3 sequence: CASSQEREHEQFF. The CDR3 bases are TGCGCCAGCAGCCAAGAACGAGAACATGAGCAGTTCTTC. V gene TRBV4-3 combines with J gene TRBJ2-1; no clear D. Per the germline V gene, CDR1 is LGHNA and CDR2 is YSLEER. V shed 0 bases and J shed 8 bases, with 8 bases lying between them. This CDR3 contains 13 residues.

J is TRBJ1-2 and V is TRBV12-5, with 7 positions matching TRBD1. The CDR3 loop spans 15 amino acids. Per the germline V gene, CDR1 is LGHNT and CDR2 is FRNRAP. V shed 0 bases and J 2 bases; nucleotides not matched to a gene: 3. In nucleotides, the CDR3 is TGTGCTAGTGGTTTGGTATTGGGACAGAACTATGGCTACACCTTC. Amino acid sequence: CASGLVLGQNYGYTF. Combining the CDR3 with reference TRBV12-5 and TRBJ1-2 gives the whole variable domain DARVTQTPRHKVTEMGQEVTMRCQPILGHNTVFWYRQTMMQGLELLAYFRNRAPLDDSGMPKDRFSAEMPDATLATLKIQPSEPRDSAVYFCASGLVLGQNYGYTFGSGTRLTVV.

J is TRBJ2-3 and V is TRBV5-1, with D possibly being TRBD1 (5 bases). V lost 2 bases and J 6 bases, leaving 22 bases between the germline ends. CDR3 length: 17 residues. Germline-derived CDR1 and CDR2 are SGHRS and YFSETQ. The CDR3 sequence is CASSFRLAGALGDTQYF. CDR3 DNA sequence: TGCGCCAGCAGCTTTCGACTGGCTGGGGCCCTCGGCGATACGCAGTATTTT.

The chain recombines TRBV19 with TRBJ1-2; D is ambiguous. Germline assignment: CDR1 LNHDA and CDR2 SQIVND (reference sequence). V was cut by 4 bases and J by 4 bases, with 13 bases left in between. The CDR3 is 14 residues long. The CDR3 loop reads CASSNPGEGYGYTF. DNA for the CDR3: TGTGCCAGTAGTAACCCGGGCGAGGGCTATGGCTACACCTTC.